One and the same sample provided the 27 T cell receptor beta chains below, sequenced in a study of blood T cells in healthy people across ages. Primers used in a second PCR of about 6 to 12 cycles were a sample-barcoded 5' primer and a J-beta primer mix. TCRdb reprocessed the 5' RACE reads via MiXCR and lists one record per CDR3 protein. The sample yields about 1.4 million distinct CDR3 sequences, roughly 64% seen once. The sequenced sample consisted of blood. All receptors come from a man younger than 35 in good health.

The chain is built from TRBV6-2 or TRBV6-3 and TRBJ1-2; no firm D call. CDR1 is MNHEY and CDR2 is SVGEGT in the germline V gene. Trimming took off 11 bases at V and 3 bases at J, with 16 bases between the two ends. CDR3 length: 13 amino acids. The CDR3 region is CAGRSGTHYGYTF. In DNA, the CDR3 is TGTGCCGGCCGGTCGGGAACTCACTATGGCTACACCTTC.

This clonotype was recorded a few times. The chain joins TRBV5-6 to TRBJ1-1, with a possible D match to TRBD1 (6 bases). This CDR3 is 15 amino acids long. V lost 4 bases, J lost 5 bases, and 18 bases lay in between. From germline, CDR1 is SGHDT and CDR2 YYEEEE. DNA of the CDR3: TGTGCCAGCAGCCCCCAGGGAGGGGGGACGACTGAAGCTTTCTTT. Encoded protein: CASSPQGGGTTEAFF.

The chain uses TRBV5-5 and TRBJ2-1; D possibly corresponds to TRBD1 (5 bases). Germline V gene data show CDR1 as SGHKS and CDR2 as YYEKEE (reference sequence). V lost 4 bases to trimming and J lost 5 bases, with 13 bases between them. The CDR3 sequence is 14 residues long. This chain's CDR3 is CASSLWGTDNEQFF. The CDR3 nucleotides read TGTGCCAGCAGCCTCTGGGGCACCGACAATGAGCAGTTCTTC.

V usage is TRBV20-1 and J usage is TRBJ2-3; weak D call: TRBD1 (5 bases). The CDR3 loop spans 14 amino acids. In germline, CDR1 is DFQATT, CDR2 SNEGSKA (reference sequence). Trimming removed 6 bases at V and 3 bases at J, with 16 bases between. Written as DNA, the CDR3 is TGCAGTGCGGTTGTGGGGCGAGCGACAGATACGCAGTATTTT. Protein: CSAVVGRATDTQYF.

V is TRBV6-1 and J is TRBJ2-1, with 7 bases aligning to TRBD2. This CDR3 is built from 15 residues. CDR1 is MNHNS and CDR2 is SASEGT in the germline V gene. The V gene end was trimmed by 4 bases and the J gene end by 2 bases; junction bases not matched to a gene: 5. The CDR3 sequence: CASSVSGNPYNEQFF. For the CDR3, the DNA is TGTGCCAGCAGTGTAAGCGGGAACCCCTACAATGAGCAGTTCTTC.

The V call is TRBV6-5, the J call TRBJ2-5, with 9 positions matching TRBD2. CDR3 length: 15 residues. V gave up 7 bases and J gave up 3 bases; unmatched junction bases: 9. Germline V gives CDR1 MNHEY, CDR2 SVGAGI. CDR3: CASIGMTSGEETQYF. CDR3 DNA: TGTGCCAGCATTGGAATGACTAGCGGAGAAGAGACCCAGTACTTC.

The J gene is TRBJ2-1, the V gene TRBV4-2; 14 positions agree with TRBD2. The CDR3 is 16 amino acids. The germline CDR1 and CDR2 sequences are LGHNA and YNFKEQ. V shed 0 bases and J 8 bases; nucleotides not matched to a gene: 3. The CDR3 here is CASSQEGLAGVYEQFF. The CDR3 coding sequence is TGTGCCAGCAGCCAAGAGGGACTAGCGGGAGTCTATGAGCAGTTCTTC.

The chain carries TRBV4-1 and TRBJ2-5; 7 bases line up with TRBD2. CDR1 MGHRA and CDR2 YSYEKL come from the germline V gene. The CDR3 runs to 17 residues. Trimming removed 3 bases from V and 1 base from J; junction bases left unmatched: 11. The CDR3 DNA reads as TGCGCCAGCAGCCAGCCCTGGGGGGGAGGACTCCAAGAGACCCAGTACTTC. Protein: CASSQPWGGGLQETQYF.

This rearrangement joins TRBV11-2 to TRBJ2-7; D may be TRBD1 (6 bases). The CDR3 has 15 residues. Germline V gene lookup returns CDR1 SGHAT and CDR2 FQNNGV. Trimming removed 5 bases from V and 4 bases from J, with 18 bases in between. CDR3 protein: CASSAHNLQGYEQYF. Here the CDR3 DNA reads TGTGCCAGCAGCGCACACAACTTACAGGGTTACGAGCAGTACTTC.

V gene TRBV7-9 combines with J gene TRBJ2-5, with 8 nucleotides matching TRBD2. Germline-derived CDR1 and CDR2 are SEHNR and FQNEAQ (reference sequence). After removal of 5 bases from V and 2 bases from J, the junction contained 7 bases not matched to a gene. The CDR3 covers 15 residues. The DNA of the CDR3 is TGTGCCAGCAGCCCCGGGACTAGGAGTCAAGAGACCCAGTACTTC. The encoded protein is CASSPGTRSQETQYF.

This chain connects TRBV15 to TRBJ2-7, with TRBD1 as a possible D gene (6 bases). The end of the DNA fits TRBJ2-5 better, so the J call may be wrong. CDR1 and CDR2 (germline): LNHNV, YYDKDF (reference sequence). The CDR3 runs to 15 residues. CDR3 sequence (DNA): TGTGCCACCAGCAGAGTCTTCGGACAGATAAAGACCCAGTACTTC. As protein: CATSRVFGQIKTQYF.

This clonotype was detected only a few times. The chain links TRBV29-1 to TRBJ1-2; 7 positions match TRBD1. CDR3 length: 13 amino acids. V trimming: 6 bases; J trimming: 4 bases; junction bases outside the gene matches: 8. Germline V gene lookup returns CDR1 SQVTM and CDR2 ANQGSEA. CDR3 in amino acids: CSVGTAGAYGYTF. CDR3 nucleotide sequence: TGCAGCGTCGGGACAGCTGGGGCCTATGGCTACACCTTC.

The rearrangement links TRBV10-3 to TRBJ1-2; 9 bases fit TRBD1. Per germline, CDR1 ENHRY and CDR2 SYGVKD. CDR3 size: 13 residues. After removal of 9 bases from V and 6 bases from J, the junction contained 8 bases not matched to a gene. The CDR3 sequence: CAIEGQGTNGYTF. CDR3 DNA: TGTGCCATTGAGGGACAGGGTACTAATGGCTACACCTTC.

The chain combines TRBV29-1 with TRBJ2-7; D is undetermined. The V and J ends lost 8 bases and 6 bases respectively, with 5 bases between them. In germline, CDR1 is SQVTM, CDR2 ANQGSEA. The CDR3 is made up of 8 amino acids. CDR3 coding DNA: TGCAGCTTCTGCGAGCAGTACTTC. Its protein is CSFCEQYF.

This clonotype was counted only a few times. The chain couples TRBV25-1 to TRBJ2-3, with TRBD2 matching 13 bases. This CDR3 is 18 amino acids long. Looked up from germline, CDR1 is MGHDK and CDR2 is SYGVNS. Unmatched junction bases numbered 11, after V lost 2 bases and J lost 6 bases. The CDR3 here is CASSEQGETSGRADTQYF. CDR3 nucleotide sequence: TGTGCCAGCAGTGAACAGGGGGAAACTAGCGGGAGGGCCGATACGCAGTATTTT.

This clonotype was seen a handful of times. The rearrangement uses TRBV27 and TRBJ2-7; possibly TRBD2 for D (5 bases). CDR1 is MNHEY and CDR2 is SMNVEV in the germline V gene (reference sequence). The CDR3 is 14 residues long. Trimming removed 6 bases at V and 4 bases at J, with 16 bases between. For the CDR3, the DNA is TGTGCCAGCAGCCTGTCCGGGGTGAGGTACGAGCAGTACTTC. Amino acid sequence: CASSLSGVRYEQYF.

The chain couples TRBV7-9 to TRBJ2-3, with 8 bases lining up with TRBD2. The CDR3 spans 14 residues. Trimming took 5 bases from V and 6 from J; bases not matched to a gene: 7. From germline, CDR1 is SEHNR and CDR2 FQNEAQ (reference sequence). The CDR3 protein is CASSISGEADTQYF. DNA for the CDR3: TGTGCCAGCAGCATTAGCGGGGAAGCGGATACGCAGTATTTT. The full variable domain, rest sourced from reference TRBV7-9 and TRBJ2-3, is DTGVSQNPRHKITKRGQNVTFRCDPISEHNRLYWYRQTLGQGPEFLTYFQNEAQLEKSRLLSDRFSAERPKGSFSTLEIQRTEQGDSAMYLCASSISGEADTQYFGPGTRLTVL.

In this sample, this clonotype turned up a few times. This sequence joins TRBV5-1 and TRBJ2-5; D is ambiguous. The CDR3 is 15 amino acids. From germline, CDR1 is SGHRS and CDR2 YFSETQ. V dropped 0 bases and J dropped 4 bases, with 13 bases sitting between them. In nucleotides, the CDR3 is TGCGCCAGCAGCTTGGATACCCCAGCGAGAGAGACCCAGTACTTC. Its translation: CASSLDTPARETQYF.

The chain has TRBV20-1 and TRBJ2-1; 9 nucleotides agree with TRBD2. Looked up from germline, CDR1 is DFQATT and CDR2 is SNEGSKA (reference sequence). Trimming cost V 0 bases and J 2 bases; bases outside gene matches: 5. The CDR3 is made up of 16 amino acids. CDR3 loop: CSARDRASGAYNEQFF. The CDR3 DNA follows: TGCAGTGCTAGAGATCGTGCTAGCGGGGCCTACAATGAGCAGTTCTTC.

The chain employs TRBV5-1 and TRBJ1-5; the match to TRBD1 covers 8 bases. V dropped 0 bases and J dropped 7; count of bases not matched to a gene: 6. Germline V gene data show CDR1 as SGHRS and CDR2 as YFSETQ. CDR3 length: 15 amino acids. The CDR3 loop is CASSLGTGLEQPQHF. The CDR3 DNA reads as TGCGCCAGCAGCTTGGGGACAGGGTTAGAACAGCCCCAGCATTTT.

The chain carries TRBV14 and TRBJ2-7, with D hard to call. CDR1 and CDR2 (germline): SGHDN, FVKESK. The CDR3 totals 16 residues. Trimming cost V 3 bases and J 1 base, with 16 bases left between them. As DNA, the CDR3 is TGTGCCAGCAGCCACGCCCCAGGCGGCAGGTCCTACGAGCAGTACTTC. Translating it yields CASSHAPGGRSYEQYF.

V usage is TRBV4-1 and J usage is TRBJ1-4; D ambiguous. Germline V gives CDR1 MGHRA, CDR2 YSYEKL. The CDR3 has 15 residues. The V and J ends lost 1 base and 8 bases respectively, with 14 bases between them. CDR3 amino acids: CASSQVLGSGEKLFF. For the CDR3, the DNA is TGCGCCAGCAGCCAAGTTTTGGGTTCCGGAGAAAAACTGTTTTTT.

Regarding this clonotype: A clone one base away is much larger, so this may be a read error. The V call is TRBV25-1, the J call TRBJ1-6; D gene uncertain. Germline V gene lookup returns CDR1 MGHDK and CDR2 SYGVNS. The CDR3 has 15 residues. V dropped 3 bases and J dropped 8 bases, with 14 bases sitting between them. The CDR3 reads CASSDEIDSYSPLHF. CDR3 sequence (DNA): TGTGCCAGCAGTGACGAGATAGATTCATATTCACCCCTCCACTTT.

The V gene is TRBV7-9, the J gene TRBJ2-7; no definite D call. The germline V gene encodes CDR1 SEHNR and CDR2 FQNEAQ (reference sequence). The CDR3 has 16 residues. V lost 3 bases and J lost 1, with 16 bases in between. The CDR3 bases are TGTGCCAGCAGCTTCCTCGGGTCTAGTCCGTCCTACGAGCAGTACTTC. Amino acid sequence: CASSFLGSSPSYEQYF.

DNA of the CDR3: TGTGCCAGCAGACACCGGTCCCTGAGCGGCTACACCTTC. Translation: CASRHRSLSGYTF. This chain connects TRBV6-2 or TRBV6-3 to TRBJ1-2; no clear D gene. Trimming took 6 bases from V and 8 from J, leaving 16 bases between them. The CDR3 is made up of 13 amino acids. The germline CDR1 and CDR2 sequences are MNHEY and SVGEGT.

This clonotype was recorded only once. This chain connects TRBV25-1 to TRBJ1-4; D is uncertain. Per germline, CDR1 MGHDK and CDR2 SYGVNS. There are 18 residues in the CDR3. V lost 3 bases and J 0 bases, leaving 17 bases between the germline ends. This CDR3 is CASSENHPWQTTNEKLFF. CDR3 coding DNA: TGTGCCAGCAGTGAGAACCACCCCTGGCAGACAACTAATGAAAAACTGTTTTTT.

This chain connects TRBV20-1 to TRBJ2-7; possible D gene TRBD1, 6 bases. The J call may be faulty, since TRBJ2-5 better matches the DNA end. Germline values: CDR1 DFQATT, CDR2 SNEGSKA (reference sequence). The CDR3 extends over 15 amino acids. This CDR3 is CSASIRGRPQETQYF. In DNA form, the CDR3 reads TGCAGTGCTAGCATCAGGGGCCGCCCTCAGGAGACCCAGTACTTC.